Presented here are 25 T cell receptor beta chains from one specimen sequenced in a study of cytomegalovirus exposure and HLA in healthy donors. The PCR contained 60 Vbeta and 13 Jbeta primers. Assay used: immunoSEQ multiplex PCR; TCRdb lists only in-frame clones, some missing. The sample includes under 150,000 clones, 75% to 80% of them seen just once. Sequences were obtained from PBMCs. These receptors all come from a woman aged 60-70 years in good health and CMV-seronegative.

This clone was counted only a few times. This chain joins TRBV7-8 and TRBJ2-7; TRBD1 matches 9 bases. This CDR3 comprises 13 residues. With V trimmed by 4 bases and J by 6 bases, 4 bases remained unmatched. Germline loops: CDR1 SGHVS, CDR2 FQNEAQ. CDR3: CASSWTQGAEQYF. Written as DNA, the CDR3 is TGTGCCAGCAGCTGGACACAGGGGGCCGAGCAGTACTTC.

The chain combines TRBV19 with TRBJ1-5, with 7 nucleotides matching TRBD1. Per germline, CDR1 LNHDA and CDR2 SQIVND (reference sequence). The J segment lost 4 bases and the V segment lost 6 bases, leaving 6 bases of the junction unmatched. This CDR3 is 14 amino acids long. Here the CDR3 DNA reads TGTGCCAGTAGCAGGACAGGATTTAATCAGCCCCAGCATTTT. This gives the protein CASSRTGFNQPQHF.

CDR3 loop: CATSRRFGPGQALRERASPLHF. The CDR3 coding sequence is TGTGCCACCAGCAGGAGATTCGGGCCGGGACAGGCCTTGAGGGAGAGGGCTTCACCCCTCCACTTT. The V call is TRBV15, the J call TRBJ1-6, with 8 positions matching TRBD1. Germline V gene sequence: CDR1 LNHNV, CDR2 YYDKDF (reference sequence). V was pared by 3 bases and J by 9 bases, with 28 bases of the junction left unmatched. This CDR3 comprises 22 residues.

The chain has TRBV5-1 and TRBJ2-7; 9 nucleotides line up with TRBD1. Germline assignment: CDR1 SGHRS and CDR2 YFSETQ. The CDR3 loop spans 14 amino acids. The J segment lost 5 bases and the V segment lost 4 bases, leaving 7 bases of the junction unmatched. CDR3 amino acids: CASSRGQGRHEQYF. As DNA, the CDR3 is TGCGCCAGCAGCCGGGGACAGGGAAGGCACGAGCAGTACTTC.

V usage is TRBV6-5 and J usage is TRBJ1-5, with a weak D call TRBD1 (6 bases). CDR3 length: 13 amino acids. CDR1 is MNHEY and CDR2 is SVGAGI in the germline V gene. The V gene lost 3 bases and the J gene lost 5 bases, with 8 bases spanning the gap. The CDR3 DNA reads as TGTGCCAGCAGTTATGACAGGTATCAGCCCCAGCATTTT. Its protein is CASSYDRYQPQHF.

The J gene is TRBJ2-1, the V gene TRBV5-1, with 8 nucleotides matching TRBD1. Germline CDR1 is SGHRS and CDR2 is YFSETQ. J gave up 2 bases and V 4 bases, and 5 bases lay outside the gene matches. The CDR3 contains 15 residues. The CDR3 protein is CASSAGQGAYNEQFF. Here the CDR3 DNA reads TGCGCCAGCAGCGCAGGACAGGGAGCCTACAATGAGCAGTTCTTC.

V is TRBV7-2 and J is TRBJ2-5; 7 nucleotides match TRBD1. With the DNA end fitting TRBJ2-7 better, the J assignment may be wrong. Germline CDR1 SGHTA, CDR2 FQGNSA. The CDR3 sequence is 14 residues long. CDR3 sequence (DNA): TGTGCCAGCAGCCCGACGTGGGACAGCTACGAGCAGTACTTC. As protein: CASSPTWDSYEQYF.

The genes are TRBV6-5 and TRBJ2-7; D gene unclear. This CDR3 contains 15 residues. The V end was cut by 5 bases, the J end by 4 bases, with 18 bases between. Germline assignment: CDR1 MNHEY and CDR2 SVGAGI. CDR3 loop: CASSPSAGDLYEQYF. The CDR3 nucleotides are TGTGCCAGCAGTCCCAGCGCCGGCGACCTATACGAGCAGTACTTC.

CDR3 sequence reads: CASRSVGNLNTEAFF. The CDR3 DNA is TGTGCCAGCAGGTCAGTGGGCAATTTGAACACTGAAGCTTTCTTT. V is TRBV27 and J is TRBJ1-1; D call uncertain. CDR3 length equals 15 residues. Germline V lookup: CDR1 MNHEY, CDR2 SMNVEV (reference sequence). Trimming stripped 6 bases from V and 0 bases from J, with 14 bases between.

The sample holds a few counts of this clone. The chain joins TRBV5-1 to TRBJ1-3; 11 bases map to TRBD1. V shed 0 bases, J shed 10 bases, and the junction held 6 bases outside the gene matches. The germline CDR1 and CDR2 sequences are SGHRS and YFSETQ. CDR3 length: 15 residues. CDR3 sequence: CASSLVSGQGETIYF. The CDR3 DNA follows: TGCGCCAGCAGCTTGGTATCGGGACAGGGGGAAACCATATATTTT.

This clone has just a few counts. J is TRBJ1-2 and V is TRBV5-1; no reliable D call. The CDR3 consists of 13 residues. Trimming removed 0 bases at V and 4 bases at J, with 7 bases between. CDR1 and CDR2 from the germline V gene are SGHRS and YFSETQ. The CDR3 region has the DNA TGCGCCAGCAGCTTGGACTCTGCCTATGGCTACACCTTC. Amino acid sequence: CASSLDSAYGYTF.

The chain uses TRBV30 and TRBJ1-2, with D hard to call. This CDR3 spans 11 amino acids. Germline lookup yields CDR1 GTSNPN and CDR2 SVGIG (reference sequence). Trimming removed 3 bases at V and 2 bases at J, with 4 bases between. The CDR3 bases are TGTGCCTGGAGCAGAAACTATGGCTACACCTTC. This codes for CAWSRNYGYTF.

The J gene is TRBJ1-6, the V gene TRBV4-1; D uncertain. The CDR3 has 13 amino acids. From germline, CDR1 is MGHRA and CDR2 YSYEKL. Trimming left V 1 base short and J 10 bases short, with 8 bases between. The CDR3 DNA follows: TGCGCCAGCAGCCAAGGGGCACGATCACCCCTCCACTTT. It translates to CASSQGARSPLHF.

V usage is TRBV5-1 and J usage is TRBJ2-7; D not resolved. Trimming stripped 0 bases from V and 5 bases from J, with 6 bases between. Germline assignment: CDR1 SGHRS and CDR2 YFSETQ. The CDR3 is 12 amino acids. As DNA, the CDR3 is TGCGCCAGCAGCTTGGGCGTACACGAGCAGTACTTC. Protein product: CASSLGVHEQYF.

The V call is TRBV5-6, the J call TRBJ2-1; D unclear. V was trimmed by 3 bases and J by 4 bases, leaving 5 bases between them. This CDR3 region has 12 residues. Looked up from germline, CDR1 is SGHDT and CDR2 is YYEEEE. CDR3 in amino acids: CASSSTYNEQFF. The CDR3 DNA follows: TGTGCCAGCAGCTCGACTTACAATGAGCAGTTCTTC.

The chain carries TRBV28 and TRBJ2-5; 8 positions agree with TRBD1. The CDR3 is 14 residues long. Germline CDR1 and CDR2: MDHEN and SYDVKM. With 6 bases clipped from V and 5 bases from J, the junction kept 8 bases outside the gene matches. This CDR3 is CASSQDRGRETQYF. CDR3 in DNA: TGTGCCAGCAGCCAAGACAGGGGACGGGAGACCCAGTACTTC.

This CDR3 is CASSPGWGDTEAFF. The CDR3 region has the DNA TGTGCCAGCAGCCCGGGATGGGGGGACACTGAAGCTTTCTTT. V is TRBV5-8 and J is TRBJ1-1; D might be TRBD1 (5 bases). The CDR3 extends over 14 amino acids. CDR1 and CDR2 from the germline V gene are SGHTS and YDEGEE. Trimming removed 4 bases from V and 3 bases from J, with 13 bases in between. The whole variable domain, filled in from reference TRBV5-8 and TRBJ1-1, reads EAGVTQSPTHLIKTRGQQATLRCSPISGHTSVYWYQQALGLGLQFLLWYDEGEERNRGNFPPRFSGRQFPNYSSELNVNALELEDSALYLCASSPGWGDTEAFFGQGTRLTVV.

This chain links TRBV23-1 with TRBJ2-2; tentatively, D is TRBD1 (5 bases). TRBV23-1 carries the ORF label, with uncertain function. There are 13 residues in the CDR3. Trimming removed 6 bases from V and 4 bases from J, with 9 bases in between. The CDR3: CASRTALTGELFF. In DNA, the CDR3 is TGCGCCAGCAGGACAGCCCTCACCGGGGAGCTGTTTTTT.

This clone appeared a single time. The rearrangement links TRBV7-2 to TRBJ2-1; D might be TRBD2 (6 bases). From germline, CDR1 is SGHTA and CDR2 FQGNSA. Trimming left V 2 bases short and J 5 bases short, with 13 bases between. The CDR3 loop spans 15 amino acids. CDR3 amino acids: CASSLFRGENNEQFF. The CDR3 DNA is TGTGCCAGCAGCTTATTCCGCGGGGAGAACAATGAGCAGTTCTTC. Full variable domain (missing parts from reference TRBV7-2 and TRBJ2-1): GAGVSQSPSNKVTEKGKDVELRCDPISGHTALYWYRQSLGQGLEFLIYFQGNSAPDKSGLPSDRFSAERTGGSVSTLTIQRTQQEDSAVYLCASSLFRGENNEQFFGPGTRLTVL.

This clone turned up a few times. V usage is TRBV7-9 and J usage is TRBJ2-2; 7 bases are shared with TRBD2. Germline-derived CDR1 and CDR2 are SEHNR and FQNEAQ (reference sequence). Trimming cost V 5 bases and J 8 bases; bases outside gene matches: 5. CDR3 length equals 13 residues. The CDR3 nucleotides are TGTGCCAGCAGCCTTGAGCGGGATGGGGAGCTGTTTTTT. It encodes CASSLERDGELFF.

CDR3: CASSFTSVVGEQYF. CDR3 nucleotides: TGTGCCAGCAGCTTCACTAGTGTCGTCGGCGAGCAGTACTTC. V and J are TRBV5-4 and TRBJ2-7; perhaps TRBD2 as D (5 bases). This CDR3 is built from 14 residues. Germline CDR1 is SGHNT and CDR2 is YYREEE (reference sequence). With 2 bases removed from V and 6 bases from J, the gap between germline ends came to 15 bases.

This chain joins TRBV6-1 and TRBJ2-2; 8 nucleotides match TRBD2. Germline trimming cut 8 bases from V and 3 bases from J; bases unmatched to any gene: 5. The CDR3 is 14 residues long. Germline V lookup: CDR1 MNHNS, CDR2 SASEGT. The CDR3 DNA reads TGTGCCAGCGGGCGGGAGGTGTACACCGGGGAGCTGTTTTTT. It is translated as CASGREVYTGELFF.

This clone has more than one count but fewer than ten. The V call is TRBV18, the J call TRBJ1-2; 8 bases line up with TRBD1. In germline, CDR1 is KGHSH, CDR2 LQKENI. V shed 3 bases, J shed 3 bases, and the junction held 6 bases outside the gene matches. This CDR3 has 15 residues. CDR3 nucleotides: TGTGCCAGCTCACCGACAGGGGTCACGGACTATGGCTACACCTTC. The encoded protein is CASSPTGVTDYGYTF.

This sequence joins TRBV21-1 and TRBJ1-2. TRBV21-1 is designated a pseudogene. The CDR3 has 16 residues. The CDR3 coding sequence is TGTGCCAGCAGCAAACGGAGCAGGAGGGCTAACTATGGCTACACCTTC. This sequence encodes CASSKRSRRANYGYTF.

The rearrangement links TRBV18 to TRBJ2-1, with TRBD2 matching over 8 bases. The CDR3 is 14 amino acids. The germline CDR1 and CDR2 sequences are KGHSH and LQKENI. The J segment lost 8 bases and the V segment lost 2 bases, leaving 5 bases of the junction unmatched. The CDR3 coding sequence is TGTGCCAGCTCACCATTACTAGCGGACGATGAGCAGTTCTTC. Translated, it gives CASSPLLADDEQFF. Complete variable domain (other parts from reference TRBV18 and TRBJ2-1): NAGVMQNPRHLVRRRGQEARLRCSPMKGHSHVYWYRQLPEEGLKFMVYLQKENIIDESGMPKERFSAEFPKEGPSILRIQQVVRGDSAAYFCASSPLLADDEQFFGPGTRLTVL.